A single sample gave rise to the 3 T cell receptor beta chains below, sequenced in a study of beta chain features in type 1 diabetes (dated by TCRdb to 2016 to 2019). Library preparation used the immunoSEQ multiplex PCR assay. The High Capacity cDNA Reverse Transcription Kit was used to reverse transcribe all of the isolated RNA, meaning that expressed TCRB transcripts were what got sequenced. The source is immuneACCESS, and TCRdb retained only in-frame sequences with V and J called. Part of the clones is not carried over; for the studies checked, unresolved V genes explain less than half of this, and the remainder is unexplained. The sample data list around 400,000 clones, and roughly 16% of these were observed just once. The ten largest clonotypes hold 0.019% of the sample. Sequencing was performed on naive CD4+ T cells from blood. The meaning of the sample's cell subset or site label: true naive CD4+ T cells. The receptors were gathered from a young woman in good health.

Details on this clone: Other DNA sequences of this sample code for an identical CDR3. The chain is built from TRBV30 and TRBJ2-1; 7 positions match TRBD2. Germline V gene lookup returns CDR1 GTSNPN and CDR2 SVGIG (reference sequence). The CDR3 loop spans 11 amino acids. Losses at the gene ends were 0 bases for V and 10 bases for J; bases not matched to a gene: 0. CDR3 residues: CAWSVGGEQFF. The CDR3 DNA sequence: TGTGCCTGGAGTGTGGGGGGGGAGCAGTTCTTC. The entire variable domain, with the rest obtained from reference TRBV30 and TRBJ2-1, is as follows: SQTIHQWPATLVQPVGSPLSLECTVEGTSNPNLYWYRQAAGRGLQLLFYSVGIGQISSEVPQNLSASRPQDRQFILSSKKLLLSDSGFYLCAWSVGGEQFFGPGTRLTVL.

The V call is TRBV6-5, the J call TRBJ2-2, with a possible D match to TRBD2 (5 bases). The CDR3 length is 13 residues. CDR1 is MNHEY, CDR2 SVGAGI, per germline. The V end lost 5 bases, the J end lost 1 base, and 5 bases lay between the germline ends. The CDR3 protein is CASSGRNTGELFF. The CDR3 DNA reads TGTGCCAGCAGTGGGAGGAACACCGGGGAGCTGTTTTTT.

The J gene is TRBJ2-1, the V gene TRBV7-9; D is unresolved. The CDR3 runs 11 residues. Germline CDR1 reads SEHNR; CDR2 reads FQNEAQ (reference sequence). Deletions cut 1 base from V and 10 bases from J, with 5 bases between. The CDR3 DNA reads as TGTGCCAGCAGCTTAGGGCGGGAGCAGTTCTTC. It specifies CASSLGREQFF. Based on the CDR3 plus reference TRBV7-9 and TRBJ2-1, the full variable domain is DTGVSQNPRHKITKRGQNVTFRCDPISEHNRLYWYRQTLGQGPEFLTYFQNEAQLEKSRLLSDRFSAERPKGSFSTLEIQRTEQGDSAMYLCASSLGREQFFGPGTRLTVL.